The sequence of this T cell receptor beta chain was determined in a study of T cell repertoires in cytomegalovirus infection. On the study more broadly: Well-studied HLA-B-restricted epitopes and recently identified HLA-C-restricted epitopes of CMV were both used in the study. Indicated by public TCR beta signatures were CMV infection and matching HLA type.

The CDR3 covers 14 residues. V lost 2 bases and J lost 2, with 7 bases in between. This clonotype was observed a handful of times. Its antigen is undetermined. TCRdb itself ran the reads through MiXCR, one entry per CDR3 protein. Of about 55,000 distinct CDR3 sequences listed, over 15% were seen once; the top ten hold roughly two thirds. Study findings and constraints: CMV-specific TCR beta clonotypes restricted by HLA-C dominated the ex vivo response. Carriers of CMV and the relevant HLA type were discriminated by public TCR beta frequency.

The specimen comprised CD8+ T cells from cultured PBMCs, sampled from culture after CMV antigen stimulation. This clonotype was obtained from a human donor in good health (CMV status not recorded). Some clones in this sample may be carry-over from other donors' samples. V and J are TRBV12-3 or TRBV12-4 and TRBJ1-5; maybe TRBD1 (6 bases). In DNA, the CDR3 is TGTGCCAGCAGTTTATACAGGGGCAATCAGCCCCAGCATTTT. Encoded protein: CASSLYRGNQPQHF.